Shown below are 14 T cell receptor beta chains from a single sample sequenced in a study of OX40 agonist ivuxolimab in advanced cancers. The library was obtained by the immunoSEQ multiplex PCR assay. The table was pulled from immuneACCESS by TCRdb, which kept in-frame rearrangements only. Such tables lose some clones; where checked, under half of the loss comes from unresolved V genes, and the rest has no known cause. For this sample there are about 69,000 clones; 85% to 90% appear just once. About 5.9% of the sample comes from the top ten. Sequenced material: CD4+ or CD8+ T cells sorted from blood, taken in a trial of the OX40 agonist ivuxolimab. Receptors were obtained from an adult with an advanced solid tumor such as melanoma, head and neck, liver or kidney cancer.

V and J are TRBV29-1 and TRBJ2-1; D may correspond to TRBD1 or TRBD2 (5 bases each). The CDR3 has 12 residues. The V gene lost 2 bases and the J gene lost 5 bases, with 7 bases spanning the gap. Germline values: CDR1 SQVTM, CDR2 ANQGSEA. CDR3 nucleotide sequence: TGCAGCGTTGAACGGGACCACAATGAGCAGTTCTTC. Encoded protein: CSVERDHNEQFF.

The chain links TRBV28 to TRBJ1-1; no clear D gene. Trimming took 2 bases from V and 0 from J, leaving 7 bases between them. The CDR3 covers 14 residues. The V gene's germline CDR1 is MDHEN and CDR2 SYDVKM. CDR3 amino acids: CASSLGTLNTEAFF. CDR3 nucleotides: TGTGCCAGCAGTTTAGGAACTCTGAACACTGAAGCTTTCTTT. The full variable domain, completed using reference TRBV28 and TRBJ1-1, is DVKVTQSSRYLVKRTGEKVFLECVQDMDHENMFWYRQDPGLGLRLIYFSYDVKMKEKGDIPEGYSVSREKKERFSLILESASTNQTSMYLCASSLGTLNTEAFFGQGTRLTVV.

This clone was observed a handful of times. V and J are TRBV9 and TRBJ2-6; D is ambiguous. Per the germline V gene, CDR1 is SGDLS and CDR2 is YYNGEE. V was shortened by 4 bases and J by 16 bases, with 15 bases between the two germline ends. This CDR3 is 12 amino acids long. The CDR3 loop is CASSSSGFRLTF. Here the CDR3 DNA reads TGTGCCAGCAGCTCCTCGGGCTTCCGACTGACTTTC.

This chain links TRBV7-3 with TRBJ2-5; D unclear. This CDR3 spans 14 amino acids. The V gene lost 1 base and the J gene lost 0 bases, with 6 bases spanning the gap. Germline V CDR1 and CDR2: SGHTA, FQGTGA. The CDR3 reads CASSLNRNQETQYF. The CDR3 coding sequence is TGTGCCAGCAGCTTAAATCGCAACCAAGAGACCCAGTACTTC.

This rearrangement joins TRBV9 to TRBJ2-2; D may be TRBD1 (6 bases). V was clipped by 0 bases and J by 6 bases, with 12 bases between them. The CDR3 contains 15 residues. The germline V gene encodes CDR1 SGDLS and CDR2 YYNGEE. The CDR3, as DNA: TGTGCCAGCAGCGTAGGGACAGTTCAAGCCGGGGAGCTGTTTTTT. Translation: CASSVGTVQAGELFF.

This clone is medium-sized within its sample. The chain employs TRBV19 and TRBJ1-5, with 8 nucleotides matching TRBD1. Germline lookup yields CDR1 LNHDA and CDR2 SQIVND (reference sequence). The CDR3 is made up of 16 amino acids. The trim removed 5 bases at V and 2 bases at J, leaving 8 bases unmatched. This CDR3 is CASSLQGARGNQPQHF. CDR3 coding DNA: TGTGCCAGTAGTCTCCAGGGGGCTCGGGGCAATCAGCCCCAGCATTTT.

This clone was seen once. DNA for the CDR3: TGTGCCAGCAGCGCCGATCCCTATAATTCACCCCTCCACTTT. Its protein is CASSADPYNSPLHF. The chain combines TRBV9 with TRBJ1-6; no firm D call. The germline V and J ends were trimmed by 3 bases and 2 bases, with 6 bases remaining between them. Germline assignment: CDR1 SGDLS and CDR2 YYNGEE. There are 14 residues in the CDR3.

This clone was seen a single time. The chain has TRBV12-5 and TRBJ1-2; 11 bases match TRBD1. CDR1 LGHNT and CDR2 FRNRAP come from the germline V gene. The V segment lost 5 bases and the J segment 6 bases; nucleotides outside the gene matches: 17. The length of the CDR3 is 18 residues. CDR3 loop: CASGPSTPGTGGVHGYTF. In DNA form, the CDR3 reads TGTGCTAGTGGTCCCTCGACTCCCGGGACAGGGGGTGTCCATGGCTACACCTTC.

This chain joins TRBV7-6 and TRBJ2-3; D is unclear. The CDR3 contains 16 residues. V lost 5 bases, J lost 0 bases, and 15 bases lay in between. The germline gives CDR1 SGHVS, CDR2 FNYEAQ. CDR3 amino acids: CASSQLTKKSTDTQYF. The CDR3 DNA is TGTGCCAGCAGCCAACTGACGAAGAAGAGCACAGATACGCAGTATTTT.

This clone was seen a few times. Other DNA sequences in this specimen translate into the identical CDR3. This chain uses TRBV25-1 with TRBJ1-5; D is ambiguous. CDR3 length: 13 residues. Germline CDR1 MGHDK, CDR2 SYGVNS. V shed 0 bases and J shed 6 bases, with 6 bases lying between them. The CDR3: CASSEYFGQPQHF. The DNA for the CDR3 is TGTGCCAGCAGTGAATATTTTGGTCAGCCCCAGCATTTT. The full variable domain, with the rest looked up from reference TRBV25-1 and TRBJ1-5, is EADIYQTPRYLVIGTGKKITLECSQTMGHDKMYWYQQDPGMELHLIHYSYGVNSTEKGDLSSESTVSRIRTEHFPLTLESARPSHTSQYLCASSEYFGQPQHFGDGTRLSIL.

The chain employs TRBV5-1 and TRBJ2-7, with D perhaps assigned TRBD1 or TRBD2 (6 bases each). The germline V and J ends were trimmed by 0 bases and 2 bases, with 12 bases remaining between them. Per germline, CDR1 SGHRS and CDR2 YFSETQ. The CDR3 has 15 amino acids. The CDR3 protein is CASSLVPGATYEQYF. The CDR3 nucleotides read TGCGCCAGCAGCTTGGTCCCGGGGGCGACCTACGAGCAGTACTTC.

The chain recombines TRBV29-1 with TRBJ2-7; 10 bases fit TRBD1. CDR3 length equals 15 residues. Germline V lookup: CDR1 SQVTM, CDR2 ANQGSEA. J gave up 3 bases and V 1 base, and 6 bases lay outside the gene matches. The CDR3 DNA reads TGCAGCGTTGAAGGCGACAGGGGGCCGAACTACGAGCAGTACTTC. Residues: CSVEGDRGPNYEQYF.

In its sample, this clone was seen once. The V call is TRBV9, the J call TRBJ2-2; TRBD1 aligns across 7 bases. The V and J ends lost 4 bases and 7 bases, in that order; junction bases with no gene match: 7. The CDR3 covers 14 residues. Germline V gives CDR1 SGDLS, CDR2 YYNGEE. The CDR3 DNA sequence: TGTGCCAGCAGCATTCAGACAGGGATCGGGGAGCTGTTTTTT. Protein sequence: CASSIQTGIGELFF.

Here the CDR3 reads CASSVIGNSPLHF. The CDR3 nucleotides are TGTGCCAGCAGTGTAATTGGTAATTCACCCCTCCACTTT. The chain recombines TRBV6-1 with TRBJ1-6; D uncertain. The CDR3 has 13 amino acids. Trimming cost V 4 bases and J 6 bases, with 7 bases left between them. Per germline, CDR1 MNHNS and CDR2 SASEGT.